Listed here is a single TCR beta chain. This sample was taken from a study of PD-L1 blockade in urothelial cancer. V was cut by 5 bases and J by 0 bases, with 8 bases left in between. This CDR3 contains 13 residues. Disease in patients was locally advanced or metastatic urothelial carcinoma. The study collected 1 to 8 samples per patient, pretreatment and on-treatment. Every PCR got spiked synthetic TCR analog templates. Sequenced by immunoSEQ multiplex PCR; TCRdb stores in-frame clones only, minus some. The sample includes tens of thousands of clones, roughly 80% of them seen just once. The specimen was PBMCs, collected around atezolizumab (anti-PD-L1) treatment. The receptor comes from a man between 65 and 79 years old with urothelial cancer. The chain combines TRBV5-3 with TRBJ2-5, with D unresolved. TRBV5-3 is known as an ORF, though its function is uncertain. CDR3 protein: CARSYQYQETQYF. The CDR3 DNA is TGTGCCAGAAGTTATCAGTACCAAGAGACCCAGTACTTC.